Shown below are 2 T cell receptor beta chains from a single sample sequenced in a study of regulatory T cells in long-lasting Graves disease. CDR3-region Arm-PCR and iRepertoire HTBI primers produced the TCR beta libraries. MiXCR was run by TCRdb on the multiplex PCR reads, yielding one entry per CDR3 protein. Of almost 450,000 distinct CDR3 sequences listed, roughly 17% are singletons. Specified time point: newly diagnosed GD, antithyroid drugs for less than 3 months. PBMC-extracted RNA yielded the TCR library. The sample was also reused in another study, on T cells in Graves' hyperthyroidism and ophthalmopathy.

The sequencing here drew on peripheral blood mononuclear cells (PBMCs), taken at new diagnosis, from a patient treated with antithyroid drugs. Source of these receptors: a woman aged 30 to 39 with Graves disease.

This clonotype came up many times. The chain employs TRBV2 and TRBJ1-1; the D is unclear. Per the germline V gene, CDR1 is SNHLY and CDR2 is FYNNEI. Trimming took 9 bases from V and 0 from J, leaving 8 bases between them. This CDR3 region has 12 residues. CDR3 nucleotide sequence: TGTGCCAGTTCGACCATGAACACTGAAGCTTTCTTT. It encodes CASSTMNTEAFF.

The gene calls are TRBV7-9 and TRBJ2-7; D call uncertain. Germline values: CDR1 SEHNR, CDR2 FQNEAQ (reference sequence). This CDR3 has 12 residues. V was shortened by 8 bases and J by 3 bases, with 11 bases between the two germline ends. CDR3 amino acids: CASGYSIYEQYF. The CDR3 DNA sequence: TGTGCCAGCGGTTATTCAATCTACGAGCAGTACTTC.